The 25 T cell receptor beta chains below come from one sample, sequenced in a study of regulatory T cells in long-lasting Graves disease. Time point: newly diagnosed GD, antithyroid drugs for less than 3 months. Isolated PBMC RNA provided the starting material for the TCR library. Sequencing libraries for TCR beta were prepared with iRepertoire HTBI primers and Arm-PCR of CDR3 regions. TCRdb reprocessed the multiplex PCR reads via MiXCR and lists one record per CDR3 protein. The data show approximately 440,000 distinct CDR3 sequences, around 15% seen once. These data also featured in a second study, about T cells in Graves' hyperthyroidism and ophthalmopathy.

The source was peripheral blood mononuclear cells (PBMCs), collected at new diagnosis, from a patient treated with antithyroid drugs. The receptors derive from a man aged 40-49 years with Graves disease.

Concerning this clonotype itself: A read error may be the cause here, since a much bigger clone is one base away. As the CDR3 is not closed by the conserved phenylalanine or tryptophan, this likely results from a read error. The gene calls are TRBV27 and TRBJ2-7; 7 positions match TRBD2. CDR1 and CDR2 from the germline V gene are MNHEY and SMNVEV (reference sequence). V was pared by 5 bases and J by 0 bases, with 7 bases of the junction left unmatched. This CDR3 spans 15 amino acids. CDR3 protein: CASSPLRESSYEQYY. The CDR3 nucleotides are TGTGCCAGCAGTCCCCTGCGGGAGAGCTCCTACGAGCAGTACTAC.

Comment on this clonotype: A much larger clone sits a single nucleotide away, making a read error possible. The chain is built from TRBV5-1 and TRBJ1-1, with TRBD1 as a possible D gene (5 bases). The CDR3 contains 14 residues. The germline CDR1 and CDR2 sequences are SGHRS and YFSETQ. With 3 bases removed from V and 9 bases from J, the gap between germline ends came to 18 bases. In DNA, the CDR3 is TGCGCCAGCAGCTCGCGGGACGCAGGCGCTAAAGCTTTCTTT. It translates to CASSSRDAGAKAFF. Based on the CDR3 plus reference TRBV5-1 and TRBJ1-1, the full variable domain is KAGVTQTPRYLIKTRGQQVTLSCSPISGHRSVSWYQQTPGQGLQFLFEYFSETQRNKGNFPGRFSGRQFSNSRSEMNVSTLELGDSALYLCASSSRDAGAKAFFGQGTRLTVV.

This clonotype was seen a handful of times. The DNA for the CDR3 is TGTGCCAGCAGTCCGGGACAGGGGGCAGGCTACACCTTC. This translates into CASSPGQGAGYTF. The gene calls are TRBV7-9 and TRBJ1-2; 12 bases agree with TRBD1. The CDR3 has 13 residues. V lost 6 bases to trimming and J lost 8 bases; unmatched junction nucleotides: 4. CDR1 is SEHNR, CDR2 FQNEAQ, per germline (reference sequence).

This clonotype showed up just a few times. The rearrangement joins TRBV30 to TRBJ2-2; TRBD2 matches at 10 bases. CDR1 and CDR2 (germline): GTSNPN, SVGIG (reference sequence). The CDR3 loop spans 17 amino acids. Trimming took 0 bases from V and 1 from J; bases not matched to a gene: 5. The CDR3 DNA follows: TGTGCCTGGAGTGTTCGGACTAGCGGTTGGAACACCGGGGAGCTGTTTTTT. Amino acids: CAWSVRTSGWNTGELFF.

This clonotype was found many times. This sequence joins TRBV6-1 and TRBJ2-1; D ambiguous. Trimming cost V 5 bases and J 3 bases, with 14 bases left between them. Per germline, CDR1 MNHNS and CDR2 SASEGT. The CDR3 consists of 15 residues. The CDR3 sequence: CASSPVGPSYNEQFF. CDR3 coding DNA: TGTGCCAGCAGTCCTGTAGGACCGAGCTACAATGAGCAGTTCTTC.

This clonotype was found a few times. The chain employs TRBV14 and TRBJ2-7; no definite D call. Trimming cost V 4 bases and J 3 bases, with 13 bases left between them. This CDR3 is 14 amino acids long. Germline assignment: CDR1 SGHDN and CDR2 FVKESK. CDR3 nucleotide sequence: TGTGCCAGCAGCCTACGACCAAGGGTCTACGAGCAGTACTTC. It is translated as CASSLRPRVYEQYF.

This chain links TRBV18 with TRBJ1-3, with TRBD1 identical over 8 bases. V shed 8 bases, J shed 2 bases, and the junction held 14 bases outside the gene matches. Germline CDR1 reads KGHSH; CDR2 reads LQKENI. The CDR3 has 17 residues. CDR3 DNA: TGTGCCAGCGATCCTCGACAGGGGAGTAGTACTGGAAACACCATATATTTT. Protein: CASDPRQGSSTGNTIYF.

This clonotype was picked up one time. The J gene is TRBJ1-1, the V gene TRBV5-1, with TRBD1 identical over 11 bases. CDR1 SGHRS and CDR2 YFSETQ come from the germline V gene. This CDR3 has 17 amino acids. The trim removed 4 bases at V and 0 bases at J, leaving 8 bases unmatched. CDR3: CASSRRDRGDMNTEAFF. CDR3 DNA: TGCGCCAGCAGCCGCCGGGACAGGGGGGACATGAACACTGAAGCTTTCTTT.

This chain links TRBV29-1 with TRBJ2-7, with TRBD2 identical over 10 bases. Germline values: CDR1 SQVTM, CDR2 ANQGSEA. This CDR3 spans 12 amino acids. Trimming took 7 bases from V and 5 from J; bases not matched to a gene: 5. The DNA for the CDR3 is TGCAGCGCAAGAACTAGCGGGAACGAGCAGTACTTC. Protein sequence: CSARTSGNEQYF.

This clonotype was counted only a few times. The chain has TRBV14 and TRBJ2-1, with 10 bases identical to TRBD2. The germline V gene has CDR1 SGHDN and CDR2 FVKESK. The ends lost 4 bases at V and 4 bases at J; junction bases unmatched: 7. The CDR3 spans 16 residues. CDR3 sequence: CASSPSGLATYNEQFF. The DNA of the CDR3 is TGTGCCAGCAGCCCGTCGGGACTAGCGACGTACAATGAGCAGTTCTTC.

This clonotype was seen many times. The V call is TRBV6-1, the J call TRBJ1-1; tentative D call: TRBD1 (5 bases). The CDR3 loop spans 14 amino acids. Trimming shortened V by 7 bases and J by 1 base, and 13 bases separated the two germline ends. Germline V CDR1 and CDR2: MNHNS, SASEGT. The CDR3 region is CASTSWGQNTEAFF. CDR3 DNA: TGTGCCAGCACTTCTTGGGGCCAGAACACTGAAGCTTTCTTT.

This clonotype has ten or more counts. The V call is TRBV24-1, the J call TRBJ2-7; 8 bases map to TRBD1. The CDR3 is 14 amino acids. V dropped 9 bases and J dropped 1; count of bases not matched to a gene: 7. Germline CDR1 KGHDR, CDR2 SFDVKD. The CDR3 sequence: CATEAGGSSYEQYF. The CDR3, as DNA: TGTGCCACCGAGGCAGGGGGCAGTTCCTACGAGCAGTACTTC.

This clonotype was seen repeatedly, ten times or more. The V call is TRBV5-1, the J call TRBJ2-1; no clear D gene. The CDR3 covers 15 residues. Germline lookup yields CDR1 SGHRS and CDR2 YFSETQ. V was shortened by 0 bases and J by 0 bases, with 7 bases between the two germline ends. CDR3 coding DNA: TGCGCCAGCAGCTTGGTTCGAAGCTCCTACAATGAGCAGTTCTTC. Protein: CASSLVRSSYNEQFF.

As to this clonotype: Germline is not matched at one junction end, which may reflect a read error. The chain carries TRBV6-2 or TRBV6-3 and TRBJ2-1, with no clear D. The length of the CDR3 is 13 residues. From germline, CDR1 is MNHEY and CDR2 SVGEGT. The CDR3 spells CASSYGSYTEQFF. Written as DNA, the CDR3 is TGTGCCAGCAGTTACGGAAGCTACACTGAGCAGTTCTTC.

This clonotype was picked up many times. The J gene is TRBJ2-7, the V gene TRBV2; 7 nucleotides agree with TRBD1. J gave up 3 bases and V 4 bases, and 12 bases lay outside the gene matches. CDR1 and CDR2 from the germline V gene are SNHLY and FYNNEI. The CDR3 is 16 amino acids. CDR3 loop: CASSASGTAAHYEQYF. The CDR3, as DNA: TGTGCCAGCAGTGCCTCAGGGACAGCAGCCCACTACGAGCAGTACTTC.

The genes are TRBV7-2 and TRBJ2-1; TRBD2 aligns across 10 bases. J was trimmed by 7 bases and V by 2 bases; bases with no gene match: 8. This CDR3 is 16 amino acids long. The germline CDR1 and CDR2 sequences are SGHTA and FQGNSA. The CDR3 DNA sequence: TGTGCCAGCAGCTTATGGCCTAGCGGGAGCTTAAATGAGCAGTTCTTC. Translating it yields CASSLWPSGSLNEQFF.

This clonotype was counted many times. The J gene is TRBJ2-7, the V gene TRBV6-1, with 7 bases fitting TRBD2. Trimming removed 4 bases from V and 6 bases from J; junction bases left unmatched: 12. The germline gives CDR1 MNHNS, CDR2 SASEGT. The CDR3 runs to 15 residues. CDR3 sequence (DNA): TGTGCCAGCAGTGCTCCTAGCGGAGGTAGGGGCGAGCAGTACTTC. This gives the protein CASSAPSGGRGEQYF.

This clonotype has at least ten counts. The rearrangement uses TRBV12-3 or TRBV12-4 and TRBJ1-5; D unclear. Trimming left V 8 bases short and J 1 base short, with 12 bases between. The CDR3 loop spans 14 amino acids. The CDR3 DNA sequence: TGTGCCAGCTCCTTTTCGGGGAGCAATCAGCCCCAGCATTTT. This encodes CASSFSGSNQPQHF.

This clonotype was seen ten or more times. This rearrangement joins TRBV20-1 to TRBJ2-1; 7 bases map to TRBD2. There are 15 residues in the CDR3. V was clipped by 6 bases and J by 7 bases; unmatched bases: 15. Germline V gives CDR1 DFQATT, CDR2 SNEGSKA (reference sequence). The CDR3 reads CSADRGLAGANEQFF. DNA for the CDR3: TGCAGTGCCGACCGGGGACTTGCGGGAGCTAATGAGCAGTTCTTC.

Details on this clonotype: Since a much larger clone is just one base distant, this may be a read error. This chain connects TRBV10-3 to TRBJ2-3; 12 bases are shared with TRBD2. V gave up 5 bases and J gave up 5 bases; unmatched junction bases: 11. The V gene's germline CDR1 is ENHRY and CDR2 SYGVKD. CDR3 length: 17 residues. CDR3 protein: CAISYSRLAGVKDTQYF. DNA of the CDR3: TGTGCCATCAGTTACTCGCGACTAGCGGGAGTTAAAGATACGCAGTATTTT.

A few counts support this clonotype. V and J are TRBV29-1 and TRBJ1-5; D call uncertain. CDR3 length equals 14 residues. Germline loops: CDR1 SQVTM, CDR2 ANQGSEA. V was clipped by 7 bases and J by 2 bases, with 15 bases between them. This chain's CDR3 is CSALTNEGNQPQHF. The CDR3 coding sequence is TGCAGCGCCCTCACCAATGAGGGCAATCAGCCCCAGCATTTT.

In its sample, this clonotype was seen a few times. The J gene is TRBJ2-7, the V gene TRBV10-1; D gene ambiguous. Germline CDR1 WNHNN, CDR2 SYGVQD (reference sequence). The V and J ends lost 10 bases and 4 bases respectively, with 8 bases between them. CDR3 length equals 10 residues. As DNA, the CDR3 is TGCGCCAAAACAGCTTACGAGCAGTACTTC. The encoded protein is CAKTAYEQYF.

V gene TRBV5-4 combines with J gene TRBJ2-3; 8 bases line up with TRBD1. Germline V gene data show CDR1 as SGHNT and CDR2 as YYREEE (reference sequence). Trimming took 0 bases from V and 4 from J; bases not matched to a gene: 4. The CDR3 consists of 15 residues. CDR3 in DNA: TGTGCCAGCAGCTTGGATGGGACAGGATCAGATACGCAGTATTTT. Translated: CASSLDGTGSDTQYF.

This clonotype was found many times. This chain links TRBV9 with TRBJ2-7, with a possible D match to TRBD1 (5 bases). CDR3 length: 15 residues. Germline lookup yields CDR1 SGDLS and CDR2 YYNGEE. Deletions cut 1 base from V and 5 bases from J, with 16 bases between. CDR3 sequence reads: CASSVRSGYPHEQYF. CDR3 nucleotides: TGTGCCAGCAGCGTAAGGTCAGGGTACCCCCACGAGCAGTACTTC. The variable domain in full, with the rest retrieved from reference TRBV9 and TRBJ2-7, is DSGVTQTPKHLITATGQRVTLRCSPRSGDLSVYWYQQSLDQGLQFLIQYYNGEERAKGNILERFSAQQFPDLHSELNLSSLELGDSALYFCASSVRSGYPHEQYFGPGTRLTVT.

Only a few counts were recorded for this clonotype. The rearrangement joins TRBV7-2 to TRBJ2-1; D uncertain. The CDR3 contains 12 residues. The V gene lost 1 base and the J gene lost 10 bases, with 8 bases spanning the gap. Germline V gene lookup returns CDR1 SGHTA and CDR2 FQGNSA. The CDR3, as DNA: TGTGCCAGCAGCTTAGTGTGGTCGGAGCAGTTCTTC. Translated: CASSLVWSEQFF.